This TCR beta chain was retrieved from a study of blood T cell repertoires in COVID-19. Study background: Specimens from acute and convalescent COVID-19 originated in the United States, Italy and Spain. T cells, B-cell-depleted T cells, or PBMCs provided the cDNA or gDNA that served as material.

There are 13 residues in the CDR3. J gave up 3 bases and V 7 bases, and 8 bases lay outside the gene matches. In germline, CDR1 is SQVTM, CDR2 ANQGSEA. Measured with immunoSEQ multiplex PCR; TCRdb has only the in-frame clones, and not every one. The sample has some 88,000 clones, 75% to 90% seen once; the top ten hold less than 9%. The rearrangement joins TRBV29-1 to TRBJ1-1; TRBD1 aligns across 7 bases. The sequence was obtained from a man in his sixties with acute or convalescent COVID-19. The sample comprised peripheral blood. CDR3 in amino acids: CSGTGVADTEAFF. DNA for the CDR3: TGCAGCGGAACAGGGGTTGCGGACACTGAAGCTTTCTTT.